The clone carrying this TCR beta chain occurred once. The data derive from a study of blood T cell repertoires in COVID-19. Turning to the study itself: Samples came from the United States, Italy and Spain, spanning acute and convalescent COVID-19.

The CDR3 consists of 15 residues. Germline CDR1 and CDR2: SGHVS and FQNEAQ. V was shortened by 6 bases and J by 6 bases, with 20 bases between the two germline ends. The protocol was immunoSEQ multiplex PCR, while the TCRdb copy is restricted to in-frame clones and leaves out a portion. This sample yields approximately 440,000 clones, of which roughly 90% are seen a single time; 0.65% to 0.9% belongs to the top ten. The chain couples TRBV7-8 to TRBJ1-2; D unclear. Sequencing input: PBMCs or T cells enriched from blood (not recorded which). The clonotype comes from a woman in her late teens or twenties who had recovered from COVID-19. The CDR3 sequence: CASRQSPLHWHGYTF. CDR3 nucleotide sequence: TGTGCCAGCAGACAAAGTCCCCTCCATTGGCATGGCTACACCTTC.